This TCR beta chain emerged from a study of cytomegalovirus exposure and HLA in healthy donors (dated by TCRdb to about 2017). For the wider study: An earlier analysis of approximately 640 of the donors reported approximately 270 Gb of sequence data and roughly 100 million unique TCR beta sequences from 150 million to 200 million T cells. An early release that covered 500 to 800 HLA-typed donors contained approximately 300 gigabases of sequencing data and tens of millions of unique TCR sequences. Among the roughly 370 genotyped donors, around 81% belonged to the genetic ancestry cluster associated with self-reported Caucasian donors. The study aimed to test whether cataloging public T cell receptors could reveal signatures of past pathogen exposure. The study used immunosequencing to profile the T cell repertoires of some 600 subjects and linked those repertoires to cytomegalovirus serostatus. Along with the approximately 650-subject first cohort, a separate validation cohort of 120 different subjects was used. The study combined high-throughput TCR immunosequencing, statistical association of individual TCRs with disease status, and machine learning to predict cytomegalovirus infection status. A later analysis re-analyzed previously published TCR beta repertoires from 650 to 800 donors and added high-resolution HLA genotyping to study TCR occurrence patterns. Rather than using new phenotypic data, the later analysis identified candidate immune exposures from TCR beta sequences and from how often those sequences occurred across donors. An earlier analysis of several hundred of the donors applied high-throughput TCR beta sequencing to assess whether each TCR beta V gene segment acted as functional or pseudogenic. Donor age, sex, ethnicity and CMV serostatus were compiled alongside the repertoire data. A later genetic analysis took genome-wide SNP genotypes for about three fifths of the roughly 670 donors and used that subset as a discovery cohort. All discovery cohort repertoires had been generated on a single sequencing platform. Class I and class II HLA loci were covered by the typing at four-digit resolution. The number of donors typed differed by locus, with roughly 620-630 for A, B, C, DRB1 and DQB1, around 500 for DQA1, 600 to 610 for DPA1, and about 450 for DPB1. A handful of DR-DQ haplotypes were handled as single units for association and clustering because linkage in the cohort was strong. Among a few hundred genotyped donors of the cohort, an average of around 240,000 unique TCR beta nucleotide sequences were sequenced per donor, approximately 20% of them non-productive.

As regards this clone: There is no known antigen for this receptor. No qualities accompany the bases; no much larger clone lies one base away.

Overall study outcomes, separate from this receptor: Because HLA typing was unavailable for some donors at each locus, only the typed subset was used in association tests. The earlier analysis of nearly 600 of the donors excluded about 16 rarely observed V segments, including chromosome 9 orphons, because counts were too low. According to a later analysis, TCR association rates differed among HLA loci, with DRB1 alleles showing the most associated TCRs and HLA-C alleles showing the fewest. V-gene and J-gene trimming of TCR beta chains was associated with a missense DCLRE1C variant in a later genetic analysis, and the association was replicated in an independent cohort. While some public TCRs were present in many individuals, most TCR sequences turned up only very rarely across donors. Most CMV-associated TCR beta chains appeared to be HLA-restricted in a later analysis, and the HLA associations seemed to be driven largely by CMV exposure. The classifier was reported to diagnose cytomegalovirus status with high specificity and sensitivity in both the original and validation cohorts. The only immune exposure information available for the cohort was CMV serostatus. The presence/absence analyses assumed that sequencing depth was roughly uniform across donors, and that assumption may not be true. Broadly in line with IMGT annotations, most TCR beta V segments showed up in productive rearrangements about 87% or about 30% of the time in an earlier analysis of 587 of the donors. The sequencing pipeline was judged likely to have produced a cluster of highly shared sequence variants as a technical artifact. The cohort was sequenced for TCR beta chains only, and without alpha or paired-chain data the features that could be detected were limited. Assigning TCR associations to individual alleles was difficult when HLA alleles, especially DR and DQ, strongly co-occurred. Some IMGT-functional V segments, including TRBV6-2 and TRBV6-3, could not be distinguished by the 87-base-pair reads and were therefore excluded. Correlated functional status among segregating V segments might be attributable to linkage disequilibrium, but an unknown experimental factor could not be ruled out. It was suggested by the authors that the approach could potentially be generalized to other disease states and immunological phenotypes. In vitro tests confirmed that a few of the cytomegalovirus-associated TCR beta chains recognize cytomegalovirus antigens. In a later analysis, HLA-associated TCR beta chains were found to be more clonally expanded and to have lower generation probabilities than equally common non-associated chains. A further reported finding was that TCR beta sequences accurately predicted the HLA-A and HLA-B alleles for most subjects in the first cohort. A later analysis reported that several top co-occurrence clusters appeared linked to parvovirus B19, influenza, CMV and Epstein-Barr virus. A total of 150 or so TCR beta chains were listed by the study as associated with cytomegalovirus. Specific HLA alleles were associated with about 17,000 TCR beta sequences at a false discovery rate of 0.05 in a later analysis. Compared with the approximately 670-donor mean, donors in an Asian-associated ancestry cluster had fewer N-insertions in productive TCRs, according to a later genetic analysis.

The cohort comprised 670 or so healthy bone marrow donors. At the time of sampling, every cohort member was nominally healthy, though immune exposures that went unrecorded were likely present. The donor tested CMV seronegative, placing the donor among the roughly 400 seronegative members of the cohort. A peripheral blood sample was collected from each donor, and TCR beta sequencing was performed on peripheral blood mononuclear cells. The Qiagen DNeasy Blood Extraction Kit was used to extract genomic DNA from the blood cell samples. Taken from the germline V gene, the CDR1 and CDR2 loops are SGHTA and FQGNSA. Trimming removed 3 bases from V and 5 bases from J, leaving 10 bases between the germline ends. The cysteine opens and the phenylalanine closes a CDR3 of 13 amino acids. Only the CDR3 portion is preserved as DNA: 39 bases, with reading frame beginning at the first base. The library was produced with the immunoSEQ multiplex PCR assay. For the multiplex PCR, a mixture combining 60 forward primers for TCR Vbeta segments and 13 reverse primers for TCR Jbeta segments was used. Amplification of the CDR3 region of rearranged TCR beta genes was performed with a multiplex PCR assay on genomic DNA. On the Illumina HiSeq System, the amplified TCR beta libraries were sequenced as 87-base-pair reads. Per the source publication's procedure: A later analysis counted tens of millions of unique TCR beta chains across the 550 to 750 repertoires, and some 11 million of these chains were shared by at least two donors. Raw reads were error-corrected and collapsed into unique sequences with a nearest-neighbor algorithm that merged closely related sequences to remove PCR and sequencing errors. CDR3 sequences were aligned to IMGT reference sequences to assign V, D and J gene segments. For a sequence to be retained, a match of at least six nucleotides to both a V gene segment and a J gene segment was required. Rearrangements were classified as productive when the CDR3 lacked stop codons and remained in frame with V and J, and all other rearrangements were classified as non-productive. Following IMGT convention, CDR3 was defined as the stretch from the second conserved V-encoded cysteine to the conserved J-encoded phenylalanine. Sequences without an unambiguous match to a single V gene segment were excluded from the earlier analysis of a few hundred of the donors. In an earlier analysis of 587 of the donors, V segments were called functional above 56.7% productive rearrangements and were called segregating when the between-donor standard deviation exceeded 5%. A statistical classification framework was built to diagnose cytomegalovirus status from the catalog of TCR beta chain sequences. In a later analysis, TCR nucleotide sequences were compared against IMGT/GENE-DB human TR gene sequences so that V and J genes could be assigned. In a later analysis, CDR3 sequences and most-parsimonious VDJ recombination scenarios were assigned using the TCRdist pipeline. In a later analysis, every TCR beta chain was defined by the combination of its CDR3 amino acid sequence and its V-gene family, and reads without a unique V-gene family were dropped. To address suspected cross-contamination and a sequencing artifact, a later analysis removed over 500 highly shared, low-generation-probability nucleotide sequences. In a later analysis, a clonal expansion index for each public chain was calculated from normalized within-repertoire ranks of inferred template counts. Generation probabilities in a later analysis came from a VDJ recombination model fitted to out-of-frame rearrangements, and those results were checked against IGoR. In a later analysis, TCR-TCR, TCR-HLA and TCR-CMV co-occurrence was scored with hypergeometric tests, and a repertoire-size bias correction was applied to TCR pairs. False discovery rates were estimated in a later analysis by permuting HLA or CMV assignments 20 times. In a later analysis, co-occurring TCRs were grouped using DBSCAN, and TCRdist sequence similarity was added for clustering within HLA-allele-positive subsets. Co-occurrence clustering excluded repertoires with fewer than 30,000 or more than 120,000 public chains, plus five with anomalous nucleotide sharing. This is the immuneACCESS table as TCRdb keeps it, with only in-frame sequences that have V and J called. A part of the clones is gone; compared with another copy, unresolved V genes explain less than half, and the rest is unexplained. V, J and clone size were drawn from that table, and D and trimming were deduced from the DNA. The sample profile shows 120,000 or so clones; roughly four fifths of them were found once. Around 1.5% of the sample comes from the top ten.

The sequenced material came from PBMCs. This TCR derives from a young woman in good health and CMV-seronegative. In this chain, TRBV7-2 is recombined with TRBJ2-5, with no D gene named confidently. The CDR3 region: CASSLGLRETQYF. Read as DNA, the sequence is TGTGCCAGCAGCTTGGGCCTCCGGGAGACCCAGTACTTC.